What follows are 18 T cell receptor beta chains derived from one specimen sequenced in a study of vaccination and CD4 T cells after COVID-19. Cultured CD4+ T cell DNA was sequenced using the Oncomine TCR Beta short-read assay. MiXCR, applied by TCRdb to the PCR reads, yields one record per CDR3 protein. This sample yields some 14,000 distinct CDR3 sequences, of which around 70% are seen a single time; 15% to 20% belongs to the top ten. As for treatment: roughly 10-day PBMC culture with coronavirus spike peptide pools or control peptides (ViraFEST assay). These receptors have no identified antigens. Sequencing was done on a sample of CD4+ T cells from blood, cultured in vitro. These receptors all stem from a human donor who had recovered from COVID-19.

The rearrangement joins TRBV19 to TRBJ1-2, with TRBD1 as a possible D gene (5 bases). The germline V and J ends were trimmed by 1 base and 5 bases, with 14 bases remaining between them. Germline lookup yields CDR1 LNHDA and CDR2 SQIVND (reference sequence). This CDR3 is built from 15 residues. CDR3 nucleotide sequence: TGTGCCAGTAGTATAGTAGCAGGGAGTAGGTATGGCTACACCTTC. It yields the protein CASSIVAGSRYGYTF.

This clonotype was seen only a few times. Written as DNA, the CDR3 is TGTGCCAGCAGCTTAGAGACTAGCGGGGTCATGGCCCAGTACTTC. Amino acids: CASSLETSGVMAQYF. The V call is TRBV7-2, the J call TRBJ2-5; 11 bases are a match to TRBD2. The V and J ends lost 1 base and 9 bases, in that order; junction bases with no gene match: 7. The CDR3 totals 15 residues. In germline, CDR1 is SGHTA, CDR2 FQGNSA. The full variable domain, in which reference TRBV7-2 and TRBJ2-5 provide the parts outside the CDR3, is GAGVSQSPSNKVTEKGKDVELRCDPISGHTALYWYRQSLGQGLEFLIYFQGNSAPDKSGLPSDRFSAERTGGSVSTLTIQRTQQEDSAVYLCASSLETSGVMAQYFGPGTRLLVL.

This chain connects TRBV7-9 to TRBJ2-3; no firm D call. CDR3 length: 14 residues. V was trimmed by 5 bases and J by 8 bases, leaving 17 bases between them. CDR1 and CDR2 from the germline V gene are SEHNR and FQNEAQ (reference sequence). The DNA for the CDR3 is TGTGCCAGCAGCCCAGAACGTCTACGTCGTACGCAGTATTTT. This encodes CASSPERLRRTQYF.

V is TRBV24-1 and J is TRBJ2-2; maybe TRBD1 (5 bases). V was shortened by 9 bases and J by 0 bases, with 10 bases between the two germline ends. This CDR3 is 14 amino acids long. CDR1 and CDR2 from the germline V gene are KGHDR and SFDVKD. Here the CDR3 reads CATQRGPNTGELFF. Written as DNA, the CDR3 is TGTGCCACCCAAAGGGGCCCGAACACCGGGGAGCTGTTTTTT.

The J gene is TRBJ2-5, the V gene TRBV20-1; the D is unclear. This CDR3 contains 15 residues. Deletions cut 4 bases from V and 4 bases from J, with 19 bases between. Germline V gene lookup returns CDR1 DFQATT and CDR2 SNEGSKA (reference sequence). The CDR3 spells CSAKGRRRTGETQYF. CDR3 DNA sequence: TGCAGTGCTAAGGGTCGGAGACGGACCGGAGAGACCCAGTACTTC.

The chain has TRBV29-1 and TRBJ2-7; 12 bases match TRBD2. CDR3 size: 16 residues. Germline CDR1 SQVTM, CDR2 ANQGSEA. Losses at the gene ends were 4 bases for V and 5 bases for J; bases not matched to a gene: 12. The CDR3 coding sequence is TGCAGCGTTGTACTATCTGGGACTAGCGGGTACCACGAGCAGTACTTC. This translates into CSVVLSGTSGYHEQYF.

The V call is TRBV27, the J call TRBJ2-7, with 10 bases lining up with TRBD2. The CDR3 has 15 residues. The junction had 7 bases not matched to a gene; V was cut back by 5 bases and J by 3 bases. Germline V gives CDR1 MNHEY, CDR2 SMNVEV (reference sequence). The CDR3 coding sequence is TGTGCCAGCAGTCCCACGGCTAGCGGGAGCTACGAGCAGTACTTC. As protein: CASSPTASGSYEQYF.

The chain links TRBV7-2 to TRBJ2-2; no clear D. Looked up from germline, CDR1 is SGHTA and CDR2 is FQGNSA. Trimming took off 5 bases at V and 8 bases at J, with 9 bases between the two ends. The CDR3 sequence is 12 residues long. This CDR3 reads CASSTFLGELFF. CDR3 in DNA: TGTGCCAGCAGCACCTTCCTAGGGGAGCTGTTTTTT.

The V call is TRBV27, the J call TRBJ1-5; TRBD1 aligns across 9 bases. With 5 bases clipped from V and 0 bases from J, the junction kept 11 bases outside the gene matches. The CDR3 runs to 18 residues. Germline V gene sequence: CDR1 MNHEY, CDR2 SMNVEV (reference sequence). The CDR3 nucleotides read TGTGCCAGCAGTGGGGGGGACAGGGAGTTCTATAGCAATCAGCCCCAGCATTTT. The encoded protein is CASSGGDREFYSNQPQHF.

The V gene is TRBV15, the J gene TRBJ1-1, with D maybe TRBD1 (5 bases). CDR1 LNHNV and CDR2 YYDKDF come from the germline V gene (reference sequence). This CDR3 has 20 amino acids. The V end lost 0 bases, the J end lost 0 bases, and 23 bases lay between the germline ends. As DNA, the CDR3 is TGTGCCACCAGCAGAGATACCATCGGGATTGGGACCACAATGAACACTGAAGCTTTCTTT. This codes for CATSRDTIGIGTTMNTEAFF.

V and J are TRBV12-3 or TRBV12-4 and TRBJ1-5; 8 bases agree with TRBD1. The V segment lost 4 bases and the J segment 3 bases; nucleotides outside the gene matches: 5. The CDR3 spans 15 residues. The CDR3 region has the DNA TGTGCCAGCAGTTATCGGACAGGGTACAATCAGCCCCAGCATTTT. Translated, it gives CASSYRTGYNQPQHF.

This clonotype was detected a few times. The chain links TRBV6-1 to TRBJ1-3; 9 nucleotides line up with TRBD1. V trimming: 6 bases; J trimming: 4 bases; junction bases outside the gene matches: 10. Per germline, CDR1 MNHNS and CDR2 SASEGT. This CDR3 comprises 16 residues. The CDR3 DNA is TGTGCCAGCAGGGGGGTCGGGACAGGGATGGGAAACACCATATATTTT. Translating gives CASRGVGTGMGNTIYF.

The V call is TRBV7-3, the J call TRBJ2-2, with unresolved D. The CDR3 is 13 amino acids. Looked up from germline, CDR1 is SGHTA and CDR2 is FQGTGA. With 5 bases removed from V and 4 bases from J, the gap between germline ends came to 8 bases. The CDR3 sequence is CASSPPGTGELFF. The CDR3 DNA reads TGTGCCAGCAGCCCGCCCGGCACCGGGGAGCTGTTTTTT.

The chain combines TRBV7-9 with TRBJ2-7; perhaps TRBD2 as D (5 bases). Trimming shortened V by 5 bases and J by 6 bases, and 11 bases separated the two germline ends. This CDR3 comprises 12 residues. Germline V lookup: CDR1 SEHNR, CDR2 FQNEAQ (reference sequence). CDR3 DNA: TGTGCCAGCAGCCCCGGGGATCCCGAGCAGTACTTC. It translates to CASSPGDPEQYF.

By share, this clonotype ranks as medium-sized. This sequence joins TRBV20-1 and TRBJ2-7, with 8 bases fitting TRBD2. The V gene's germline CDR1 is DFQATT and CDR2 SNEGSKA (reference sequence). The V gene end was trimmed by 5 bases and the J gene end by 5 bases; junction bases not matched to a gene: 14. The CDR3 runs to 15 residues. CDR3 region: CSAPLESGGRHEQYF. The CDR3 bases are TGCAGTGCTCCTTTGGAGTCGGGAGGGAGGCACGAGCAGTACTTC.

The chain has TRBV20-1 and TRBJ2-1; D uncertain. The CDR3 totals 15 residues. V dropped 5 bases and J dropped 0 bases, with 14 bases sitting between them. The germline CDR1 and CDR2 sequences are DFQATT and SNEGSKA (reference sequence). Written as DNA, the CDR3 is TGCAGTGCTCCAAGTTTGGTGGCCTCCTACAATGAGCAGTTCTTC. This gives the protein CSAPSLVASYNEQFF.

This sequence joins TRBV7-2 and TRBJ2-7; D might be TRBD1 or TRBD2, each matching 5 bases. The CDR3 is 13 amino acids. The V and J ends lost 3 bases and 5 bases respectively, with 11 bases between them. Germline V gene lookup returns CDR1 SGHTA and CDR2 FQGNSA. Here the CDR3 reads CASSLGPGNEQYF. The CDR3 bases are TGTGCCAGCAGCTTGGGGCCGGGAAACGAGCAGTACTTC.

The CDR3 loop reads CASSMGQANNEQFF. The DNA of the CDR3 is TGTGCCAGCAGCATGGGACAGGCGAACAATGAGCAGTTCTTC. This chain joins TRBV7-9 and TRBJ2-1; 8 bases map to TRBD1. The CDR3 sequence is 14 residues long. V was pared by 5 bases and J by 5 bases, with 5 bases of the junction left unmatched. Germline V lookup: CDR1 SEHNR, CDR2 FQNEAQ (reference sequence).